This T cell receptor (beta chain) was sequenced in a study of T cells in Graves' hyperthyroidism and ophthalmopathy. Every diagnosis used clinical symptoms, serum thyroxine and TRAb, thyroid ultrasound and orbital computed tomography. Blood sampling occurred at first hyperthyroidism diagnosis, ahead of any ophthalmopathy symptoms. The V and J ends lost 5 bases and 1 base respectively, with 20 bases between them. Germline CDR1 reads SGHAT; CDR2 reads FQNNGV. The CDR3 is made up of 17 amino acids. At least ten counts were recorded for this clonotype. Amplification of TCR beta CDR3 regions used RNA as the template. HTBI primers were used for first-round RT-PCR of the TCR CDR3. MiXCR, applied by TCRdb to the multiplex PCR reads, yields one record per CDR3 protein. The data hold 370,000 or so distinct CDR3 sequences, with about 14% observed a single time.

The sequencing input was blood. The sequence derives from a man aged 25 to 45 with Graves' hyperthyroidism that later progressed to Graves' ophthalmopathy. J is TRBJ1-1 and V is TRBV11-2; the D gene is possibly TRBD1 (5 bases). CDR3 nucleotides: TGTGCCAGCAGCCCCCTTCGGGTACAGGCGGGGAACACTGAAGCTTTCTTT. Encoded protein: CASSPLRVQAGNTEAFF.